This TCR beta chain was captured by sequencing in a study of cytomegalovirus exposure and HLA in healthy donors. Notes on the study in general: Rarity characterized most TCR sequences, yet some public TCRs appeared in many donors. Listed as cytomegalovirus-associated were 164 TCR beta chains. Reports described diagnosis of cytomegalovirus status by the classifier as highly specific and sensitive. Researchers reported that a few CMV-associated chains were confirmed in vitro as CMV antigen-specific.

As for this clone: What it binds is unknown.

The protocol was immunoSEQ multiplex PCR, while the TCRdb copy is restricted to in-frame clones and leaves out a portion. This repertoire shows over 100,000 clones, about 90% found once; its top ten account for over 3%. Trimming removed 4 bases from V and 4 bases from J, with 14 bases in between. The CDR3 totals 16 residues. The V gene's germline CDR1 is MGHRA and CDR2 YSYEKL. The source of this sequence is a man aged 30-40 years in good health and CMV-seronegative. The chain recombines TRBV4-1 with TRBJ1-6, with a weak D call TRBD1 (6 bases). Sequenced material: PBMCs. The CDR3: CASSRTVAPYNSPLHF. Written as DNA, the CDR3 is TGCGCCAGCAGCCGGACAGTGGCTCCGTATAATTCACCCCTCCACTTT.